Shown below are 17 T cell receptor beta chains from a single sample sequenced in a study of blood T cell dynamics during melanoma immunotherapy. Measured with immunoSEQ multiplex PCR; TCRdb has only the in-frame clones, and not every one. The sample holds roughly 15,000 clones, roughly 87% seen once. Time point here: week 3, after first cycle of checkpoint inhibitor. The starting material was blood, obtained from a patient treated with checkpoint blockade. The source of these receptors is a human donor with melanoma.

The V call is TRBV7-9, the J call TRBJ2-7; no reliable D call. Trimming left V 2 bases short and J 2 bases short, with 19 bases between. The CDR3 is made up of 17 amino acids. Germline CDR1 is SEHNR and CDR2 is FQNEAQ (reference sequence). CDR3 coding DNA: TGTGCCAGCAGCTTATACCAAGGCGCAGCAAAAACCTACGAGCAGTACTTC. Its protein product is CASSLYQGAAKTYEQYF.

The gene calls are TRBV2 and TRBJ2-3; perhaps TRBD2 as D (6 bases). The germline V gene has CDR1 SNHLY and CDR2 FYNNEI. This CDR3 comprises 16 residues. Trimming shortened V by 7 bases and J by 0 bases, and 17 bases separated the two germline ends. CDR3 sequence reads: CASKGWASASTDTQYF. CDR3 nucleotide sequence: TGTGCCAGCAAAGGGTGGGCTAGCGCTAGCACAGATACGCAGTATTTT.

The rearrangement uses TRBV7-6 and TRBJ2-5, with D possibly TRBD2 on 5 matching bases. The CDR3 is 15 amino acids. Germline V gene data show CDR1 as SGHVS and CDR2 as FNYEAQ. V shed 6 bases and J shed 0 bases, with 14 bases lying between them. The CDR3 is CASSIAGNNQETQYF. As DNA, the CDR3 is TGTGCCAGCAGTATCGCCGGGAACAACCAAGAGACCCAGTACTTC.

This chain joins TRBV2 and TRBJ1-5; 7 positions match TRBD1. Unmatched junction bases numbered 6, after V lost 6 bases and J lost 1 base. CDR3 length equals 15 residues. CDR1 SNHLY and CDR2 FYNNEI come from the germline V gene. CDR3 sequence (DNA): TGTGCCAGCAGCTTAGACAGGGTAAGCAATCAGCCCCAGCATTTT. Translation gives CASSLDRVSNQPQHF.

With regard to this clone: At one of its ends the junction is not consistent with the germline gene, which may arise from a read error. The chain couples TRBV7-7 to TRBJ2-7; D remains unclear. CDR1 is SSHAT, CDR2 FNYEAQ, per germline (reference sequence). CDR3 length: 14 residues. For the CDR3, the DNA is TGTGCTAGCAGCTTTTCCCGACCAGCCTACGAGCAGTACTTC. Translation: CASSFSRPAYEQYF.

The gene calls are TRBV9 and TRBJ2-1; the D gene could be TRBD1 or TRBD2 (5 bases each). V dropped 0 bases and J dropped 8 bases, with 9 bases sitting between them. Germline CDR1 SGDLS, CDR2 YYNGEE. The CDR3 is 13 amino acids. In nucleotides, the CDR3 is TGTGCCAGCAGCGTAGGAGGGACCGATGAGCAGTTCTTC. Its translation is CASSVGGTDEQFF. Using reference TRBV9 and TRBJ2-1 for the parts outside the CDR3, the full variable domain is DSGVTQTPKHLITATGQRVTLRCSPRSGDLSVYWYQQSLDQGLQFLIQYYNGEERAKGNILERFSAQQFPDLHSELNLSSLELGDSALYFCASSVGGTDEQFFGPGTRLTVL.

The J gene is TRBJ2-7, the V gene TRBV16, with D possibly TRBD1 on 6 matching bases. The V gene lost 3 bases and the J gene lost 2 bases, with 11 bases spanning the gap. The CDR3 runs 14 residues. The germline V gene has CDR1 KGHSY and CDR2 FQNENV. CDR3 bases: TGTGCCAGCAGCCACTACAGGGTAGCCTACGAGCAGTACTTC. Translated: CASSHYRVAYEQYF.

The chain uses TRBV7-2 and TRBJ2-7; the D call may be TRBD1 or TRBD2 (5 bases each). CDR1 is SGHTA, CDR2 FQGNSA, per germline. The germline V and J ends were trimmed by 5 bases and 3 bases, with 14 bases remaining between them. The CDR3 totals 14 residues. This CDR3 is CASSTYRGGYEQYF. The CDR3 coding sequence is TGTGCCAGCAGCACATATCGGGGCGGCTACGAGCAGTACTTC.

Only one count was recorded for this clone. CDR3: CASSPRGGVTYGYTF. Written as DNA, the CDR3 is TGTGCCAGCAGCCCCCGAGGGGGTGTCACCTATGGCTACACCTTC. The chain couples TRBV28 to TRBJ1-2; TRBD1 is a possible D gene (6 bases). The CDR3 has 15 amino acids. The V gene's germline CDR1 is MDHEN and CDR2 SYDVKM. V lost 6 bases to trimming and J lost 4 bases, with 18 bases between them.

Here the CDR3 reads CASSVSSSGGAYNEQFF. The CDR3 DNA reads as TGTGCCAGCAGCGTCTCCTCGTCAGGGGGGGCCTACAATGAGCAGTTCTTC. The genes are TRBV9 and TRBJ2-1; either TRBD1 or TRBD2 may supply D (7 bases each). The CDR3 covers 17 residues. V lost 2 bases and J lost 2, with 17 bases in between. The germline V gene has CDR1 SGDLS and CDR2 YYNGEE.

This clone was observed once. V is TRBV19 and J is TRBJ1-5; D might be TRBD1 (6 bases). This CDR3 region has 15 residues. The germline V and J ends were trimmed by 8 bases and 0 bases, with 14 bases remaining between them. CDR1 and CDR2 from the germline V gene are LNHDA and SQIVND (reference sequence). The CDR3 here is CASVDSRGSNQPQHF. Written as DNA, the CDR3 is TGTGCCAGTGTGGACAGCAGAGGTAGCAATCAGCCCCAGCATTTT.

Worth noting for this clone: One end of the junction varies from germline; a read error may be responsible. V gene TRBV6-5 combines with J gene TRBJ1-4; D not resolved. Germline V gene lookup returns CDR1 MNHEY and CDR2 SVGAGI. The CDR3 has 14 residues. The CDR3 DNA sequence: TGTGCCAGCAGTCTCGGACGGAAGACTGAAACACTGTTTTTT. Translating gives CASSLGRKTETLFF.

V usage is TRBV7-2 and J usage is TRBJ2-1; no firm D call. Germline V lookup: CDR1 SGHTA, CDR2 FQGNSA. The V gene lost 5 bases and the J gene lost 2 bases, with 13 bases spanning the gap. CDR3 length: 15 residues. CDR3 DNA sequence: TGTGCCAGCAGCCCGGTCGCAAATGCCTACAATGAGCAGTTCTTC. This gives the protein CASSPVANAYNEQFF. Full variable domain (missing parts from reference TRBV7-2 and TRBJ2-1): GAGVSQSPSNKVTEKGKDVELRCDPISGHTALYWYRQSLGQGLEFLIYFQGNSAPDKSGLPSDRFSAERTGGSVSTLTIQRTQQEDSAVYLCASSPVANAYNEQFFGPGTRLTVL.

The CDR3 bases are TGCAGCGCCCCGGGACAGGGGGGAGAGACCCAGTACTTC. Translating it yields CSAPGQGGETQYF. The V gene is TRBV29-1, the J gene TRBJ2-5; 11 nucleotides line up with TRBD1. The CDR3 runs 13 residues. Trimming at V came to 7 bases and at J to 4 bases, leaving 5 bases not matched to a gene. CDR1 is SQVTM and CDR2 is ANQGSEA in the germline V gene.

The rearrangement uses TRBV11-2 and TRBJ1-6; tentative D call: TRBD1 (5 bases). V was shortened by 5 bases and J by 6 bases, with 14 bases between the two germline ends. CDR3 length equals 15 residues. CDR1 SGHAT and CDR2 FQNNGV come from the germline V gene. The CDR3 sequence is CASSPIRQTNSPLHF. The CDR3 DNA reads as TGTGCCAGCAGCCCGATTAGACAGACTAATTCACCCCTCCACTTT.

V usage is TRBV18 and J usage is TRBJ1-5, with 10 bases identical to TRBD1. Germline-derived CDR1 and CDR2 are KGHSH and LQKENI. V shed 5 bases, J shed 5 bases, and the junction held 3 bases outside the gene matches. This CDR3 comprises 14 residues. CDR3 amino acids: CASSDGTGDQPQHF. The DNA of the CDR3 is TGTGCCAGCTCAGATGGGACAGGGGATCAGCCCCAGCATTTT.

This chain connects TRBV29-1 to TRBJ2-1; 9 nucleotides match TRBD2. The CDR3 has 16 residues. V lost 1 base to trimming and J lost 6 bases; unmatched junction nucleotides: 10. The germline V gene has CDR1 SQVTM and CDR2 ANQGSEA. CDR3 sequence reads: CSVEGASGTPPNEQFF. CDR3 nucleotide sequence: TGCAGCGTTGAAGGGGCTAGCGGGACACCCCCCAATGAGCAGTTCTTC.